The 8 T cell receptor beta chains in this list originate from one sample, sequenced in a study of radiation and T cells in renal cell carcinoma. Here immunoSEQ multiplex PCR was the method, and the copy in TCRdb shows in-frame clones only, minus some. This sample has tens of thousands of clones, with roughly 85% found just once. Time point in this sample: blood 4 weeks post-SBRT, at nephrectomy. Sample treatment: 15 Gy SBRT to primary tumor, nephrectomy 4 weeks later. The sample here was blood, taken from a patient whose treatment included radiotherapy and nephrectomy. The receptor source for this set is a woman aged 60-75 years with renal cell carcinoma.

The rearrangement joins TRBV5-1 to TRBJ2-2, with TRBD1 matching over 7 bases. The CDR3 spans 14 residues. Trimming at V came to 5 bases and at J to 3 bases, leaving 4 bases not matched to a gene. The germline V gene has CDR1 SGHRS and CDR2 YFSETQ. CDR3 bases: TGCGCCAGCAGTGAGGGGGCCGACACCGGGGAGCTGTTTTTT. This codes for CASSEGADTGELFF. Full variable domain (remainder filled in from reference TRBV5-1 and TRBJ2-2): KAGVTQTPRYLIKTRGQQVTLSCSPISGHRSVSWYQQTPGQGLQFLFEYFSETQRNKGNFPGRFSGRQFSNSRSEMNVSTLELGDSALYLCASSEGADTGELFFGEGSRLTVL.

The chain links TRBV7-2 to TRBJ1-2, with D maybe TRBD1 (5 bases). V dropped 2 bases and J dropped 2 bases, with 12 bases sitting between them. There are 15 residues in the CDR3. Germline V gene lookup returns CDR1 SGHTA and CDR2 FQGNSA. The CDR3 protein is CASSLTRGANYGYTF. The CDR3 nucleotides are TGTGCCAGCAGCTTAACGAGGGGCGCAAACTATGGCTACACCTTC.

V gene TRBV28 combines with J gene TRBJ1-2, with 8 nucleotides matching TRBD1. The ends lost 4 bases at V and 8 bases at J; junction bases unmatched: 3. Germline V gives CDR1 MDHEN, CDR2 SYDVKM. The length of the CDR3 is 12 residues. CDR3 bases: TGTGCCAGCAGTTGGGACAGGCAGGGCTACACCTTC. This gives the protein CASSWDRQGYTF.

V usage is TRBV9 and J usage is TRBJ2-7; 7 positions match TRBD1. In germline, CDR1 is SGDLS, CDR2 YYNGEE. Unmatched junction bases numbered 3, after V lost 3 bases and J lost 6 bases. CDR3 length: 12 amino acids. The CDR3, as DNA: TGTGCCAGCAGCGGACAGGGTGTCGAGCAGTACTTC. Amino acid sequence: CASSGQGVEQYF. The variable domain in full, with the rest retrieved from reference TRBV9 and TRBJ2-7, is DSGVTQTPKHLITATGQRVTLRCSPRSGDLSVYWYQQSLDQGLQFLIQYYNGEERAKGNILERFSAQQFPDLHSELNLSSLELGDSALYFCASSGQGVEQYFGPGTRLTVT.

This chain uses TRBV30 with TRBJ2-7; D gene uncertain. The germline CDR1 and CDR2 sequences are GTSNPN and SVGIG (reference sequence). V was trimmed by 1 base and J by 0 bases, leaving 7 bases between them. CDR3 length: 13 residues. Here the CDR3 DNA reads TGTGCCTGGAGTGGACGGAGCTCCTACGAGCAGTACTTC. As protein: CAWSGRSSYEQYF.

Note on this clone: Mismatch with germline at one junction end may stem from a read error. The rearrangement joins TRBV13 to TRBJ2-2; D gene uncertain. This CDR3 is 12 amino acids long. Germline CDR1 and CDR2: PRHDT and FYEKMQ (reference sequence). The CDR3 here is CASRLGTGELFF. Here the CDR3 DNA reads TGTGCCAGCAGATTAGGGACCGGGGAGCTGTTTTTT.

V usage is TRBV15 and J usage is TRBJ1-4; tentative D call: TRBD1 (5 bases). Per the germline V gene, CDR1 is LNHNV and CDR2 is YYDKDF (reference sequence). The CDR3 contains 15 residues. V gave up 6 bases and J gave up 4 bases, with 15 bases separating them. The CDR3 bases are TGTGCCACCAGAGGCAGAGACAGTTTTAATGAAAAACTGTTTTTT. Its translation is CATRGRDSFNEKLFF.

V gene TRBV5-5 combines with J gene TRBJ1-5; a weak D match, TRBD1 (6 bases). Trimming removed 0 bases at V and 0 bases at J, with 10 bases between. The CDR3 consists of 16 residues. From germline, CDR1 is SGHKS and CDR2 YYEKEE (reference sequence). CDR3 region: CASSLGGQYSNQPQHF. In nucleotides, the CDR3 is TGTGCCAGCAGCTTGGGGGGGCAGTATAGCAATCAGCCCCAGCATTTT.